These T cell receptor beta chains were read from a single sample in a study of T cells in Graves' hyperthyroidism and ophthalmopathy. TCRdb redid the calling of the multiplex PCR reads with MiXCR, one entry per CDR3 protein. The sample has approximately 380,000 distinct CDR3 sequences; less than 20% are singletons. Sequencing input: blood. The receptors originated from a man between 18 and 35 years old with Graves' ophthalmopathy. Each CDR3 is given with its conserved first and last residue. D genes are given only for firm matches. Only part of the rows carry a size: once, few, many, or a class if the clone is expanded.

abundance,v_gene,j_gene,d_gene,CDR3nt,CDR3aa
NA,TRBV19,TRBJ2-2,NA,TGTGCCAGTAGTATAGTGTCAGGGAACACCGGGGAGCTGTTTTTT,CASSIVSGNTGELFF
NA,TRBV18,TRBJ2-4,NA,TGTGCCAGCTCACCAAGGACAGCCAAAGCCAAAAACATTCAGTACTTC,CASSPRTAKAKNIQYF
few,TRBV6-1,TRBJ2-3,NA,TGTGCCAGCAGAGGGACTGCCAACGATACGCAGTATTTT,CASRGTANDTQYF
few,TRBV15,TRBJ2-7,TRBD1,TGTGCCACCAGCAGAGTGACAGGGGCGGAGGAGCAGTACTTC,CATSRVTGAEEQYF
NA,TRBV7-9,TRBJ1-1,NA,TGTGCCAGCAGCCATCCGGGGGGGGTCGACACTGAAGCTTTCTTT,CASSHPGGVDTEAFF
many,TRBV2,TRBJ1-5,NA,TGTGCCAGCAGTGTGGGGCAGCCCAGCAATCAGCCCCAGCATTTT,CASSVGQPSNQPQHF
many,TRBV9,TRBJ2-7,NA,TGTGCCAGCAGCGTAGAGGCGAACTACGAGCAGTACTTC,CASSVEANYEQYF
few,TRBV24-1,TRBJ2-2,NA,TGTGCCACCAGTGACATCGAGGGTTACGGGGAGCTGTTTTTT,CATSDIEGYGELFF
NA,TRBV4-1,TRBJ2-2,NA,TGCGCCAGCAGCGACCGGACATGGGTTTACACCGGGGAGCTGTTTTTT,CASSDRTWVYTGELFF
few,TRBV28,TRBJ1-6,NA,TGTGCCAGCAGTTTAAGGTGGATGGTGAATTCACCCCTCCACTTT,CASSLRWMVNSPLHF
many,TRBV27,TRBJ2-1,TRBD1,TGTGCCAGCAGTTTAGGGACAGGGGATAACAATGAGCAGTTCTTC,CASSLGTGDNNEQFF
few,TRBV5-6,TRBJ2-7,NA,TGTGCCAGCAGCTTGGAGGGCAGGGAGAATCCCTACTACTACGAGCAGTACTTC,CASSLEGRENPYYYEQYF
many,TRBV28,TRBJ1-4,NA,TGTGCCAGCAGTTTGAGGCCCCGTAATGAAAAACTGTTTTTT,CASSLRPRNEKLFF
few,TRBV29-1,TRBJ2-7,TRBD2,TGCAGCGTTACCGCGGGGGGGCCCGAGCAGTACTTC,CSVTAGGPEQYF
many,TRBV12-3/TRBV12-4,TRBJ1-1,NA,TGTGCCTCGGGGGGTCAGACGAACACTGAAGCTTTCTTT,CASGGQTNTEAFF
few,TRBV19,TRBJ1-1,TRBD1,TGTGCCAGTAGTAAGACAGGGGTTTGGAACACTGAAGCTTTCTTT,CASSKTGVWNTEAFF
NA,TRBV5-1,TRBJ2-1,TRBD2,TGCGCCAGCACCTTGGGGGGGGTCCTTTACAATGAGCAGTTCTTC,CASTLGGVLYNEQFF
NA,TRBV10-1,TRBJ1-1,NA,TGCGCCAGCAGTGAGTCGAGGGGCGATTTGAACACTGAAGCTTTCTTT,CASSESRGDLNTEAFF
many,TRBV20-1,TRBJ2-2,NA,TGCAGTGCTATGCTAGGGGCGAACACCGGGGAGCTGTTTTTT,CSAMLGANTGELFF
NA,TRBV9,TRBJ2-5,NA,TGTGCCAGCAGCACCATTAGCGGTAAACAAGAGACCCAGTACTTC,CASSTISGKQETQYF
few,TRBV20-1,TRBJ1-6,NA,TGCAGTGCTCGGTCCGGGTTCTCCTATAATTCACCCCTCCACTTT,CSARSGFSYNSPLHF
many,TRBV28,TRBJ2-7,NA,TGTGCCAGCAAGGACAGTCCCTACGAGCAGTACTTC,CASKDSPYEQYF
many,TRBV7-3,TRBJ2-3,TRBD2,TGTGCCAGCAGCTTAAAGGGCGTTAGTAGCGGGGGGGTTGGAGATACGCAGTATTTT,CASSLKGVSSGGVGDTQYF
NA,TRBV19,TRBJ1-1,NA,TGTGCCAGTAGTCTCCGGGCGGCAGAGGGACGGGGGAACACTGAAGCTTTCTTT,CASSLRAAEGRGNTEAFF
few,TRBV5-4,TRBJ1-2,TRBD1,TGTGCCAGCAGCGCGGACAGGGGGAACTATGGCTACACCTTC,CASSADRGNYGYTF
few,TRBV7-9,TRBJ2-1,NA,TGTGCCAGCAGCTTAATCCGAGATGAGCAGTTCTTC,CASSLIRDEQFF
many,TRBV5-1,TRBJ1-1,TRBD1,TGCGCCAGCAGCAAAGGGGGCAGTGGTACTGAAGCTTTCTTT,CASSKGGSGTEAFF
NA,TRBV24-1,TRBJ2-4,NA,TGTGCCACCAGTGCCCCGGGAAGCGCCATTCAGTACTTC,CATSAPGSAIQYF
NA,TRBV25-1,TRBJ2-3,NA,TGTGCCAGCAGTGCCCCCTTCCTAGGCGCGGATACGCAGTATTTT,CASSAPFLGADTQYF
many,TRBV11-3,TRBJ2-2,NA,TGTGCCAGCAGCCCTACGTTGGGGCAGGGCACCGGGGAGCTGTTTTTT,CASSPTLGQGTGELFF
many,TRBV7-2,TRBJ2-2,NA,TGTGCCAGCAAGGAGGGGGGGACGAACACCGGGGAGCTGTTTTTT,CASKEGGTNTGELFF
many,TRBV28,TRBJ1-1,TRBD1,TGTGCCAGCAGCCCTGGGACAGCCACTGAAGCTTTCTTT,CASSPGTATEAFF
many,TRBV2,TRBJ2-2,NA,TGTGCCAGCAGTTTGGGTCTCGAGAACACCGGGGAGCTGTTTTTT,CASSLGLENTGELFF
NA,TRBV7-6,TRBJ1-4,TRBD1,TGTGCCAGCAGCTTAACGGGACAGGATGAAAAACTGTTTTTT,CASSLTGQDEKLFF
few,TRBV18,TRBJ1-2,NA,TGTGCCAGCTCCGTACAGGGCCCCCCAGATTATGGCTACACCTTC,CASSVQGPPDYGYTF
many,TRBV15,TRBJ2-7,NA,TGTGCCACCAGCAGAGATCGTGGAGGCGACGAGCAGTACTTC,CATSRDRGGDEQYF
many,TRBV5-1,TRBJ2-7,TRBD1,TGCGCCAGCAGCCCGGGACAGATCTACGAGCAGTACTTC,CASSPGQIYEQYF
NA,TRBV7-9,TRBJ2-7,TRBD1,TGTGCCAGCAGCTTCGGGACAGGGAGAGCCGAGCAGTACTTC,CASSFGTGRAEQYF
many,TRBV15,TRBJ2-1,TRBD2,TGTGCCACCAGCAAACTTAGGAGCGGGGGGCTCAATGAGCAGTTCTTC,CATSKLRSGGLNEQFF
many,TRBV28,TRBJ2-1,TRBD2,TGTGCCAGCAGTTCCCCGGGGGGAGCGGGGTCCGGTGAGCAGTTCTTC,CASSSPGGAGSGEQFF
many,TRBV24-1,TRBJ1-2,NA,TGTGCCACCAGTGATCGGACCCTCCGAGGCTACACCTTC,CATSDRTLRGYTF
NA,TRBV3-1,TRBJ2-7,TRBD1,TGTGCCACCGGGACAGGGTCCTACGAGCAGTACTTC,CATGTGSYEQYF
many,TRBV18,TRBJ1-1,NA,TGTGCCAGCTCACCATTCGAGTTGAACACTGAAGCTTTCTTT,CASSPFELNTEAFF
many,TRBV20-1,TRBJ1-1,TRBD1,TGCAGTGCTAGAAGTGACAGGGACACTGAAGCTTTCTTT,CSARSDRDTEAFF
many,TRBV12-3/TRBV12-4,TRBJ1-1,NA,TGTGCCAGCAGTTTCTTGGTGGGTCGGAACACTGAAGCTTTCTTT,CASSFLVGRNTEAFF
many,TRBV12-3/TRBV12-4,TRBJ1-2,NA,TGTGCCGTCCCAGGATCTATCACTAACTATGGCTACACCTTC,CAVPGSITNYGYTF
few,TRBV5-5,TRBJ2-4,NA,TGTGCCAGCAGCTCAGGTGGCGAAAACATTCAGTACTTC,CASSSGGENIQYF
once,TRBV19,TRBJ1-4,NA,TGTGCCAGTAGTGAACAGACTAATGAAAAACTGTTTTTT,CASSEQTNEKLFF
NA,TRBV12-3/TRBV12-4,TRBJ2-5,TRBD2,TGTGCCAGCACCCCAGAAGCGGGGGGGGGGGAGACCCAGTACTTC,CASTPEAGGGETQYF
NA,TRBV24-1,TRBJ1-2,NA,TGTGCCACCTACGAGGGCGGCTATGGCTACACCTTC,CATYEGGYGYTF
NA,TRBV4-1,TRBJ1-1,NA,TGCGCCAGCAGCCAAGGAACAACAATGAACACTGAAGCTTTCTTT,CASSQGTTMNTEAFF
many,TRBV29-1,TRBJ2-7,NA,TGCAGCGCCATTAGGGGAGCCGACCGCGAGCAGTACTTC,CSAIRGADREQYF